This entry lists 22 T cell receptor beta chains sequenced from one sample in a study of cytomegalovirus exposure and HLA in healthy donors. PCR amplification relied on 60 Vbeta primers (plus 13 Jbeta primers). Using immunoSEQ multiplex PCR, the repertoire was profiled, and TCRdb retains in-frame clones only, with some absent. This sample has around 150,000 clones, with approximately 80% found just once. Sample: PBMCs. The receptors here all came from a woman in her 50s in good health and CMV-seronegative.

The table lists this clone with a few counts. The chain couples TRBV5-6 to TRBJ1-1, with 9 positions matching TRBD1. The germline gives CDR1 SGHDT, CDR2 YYEEEE. V dropped 4 bases and J dropped 1; count of bases not matched to a gene: 2. This CDR3 contains 14 residues. The CDR3 here is CASSPGQGNTEAFF. CDR3 coding DNA: TGTGCCAGCAGCCCGGGACAGGGGAACACTGAAGCTTTCTTT.

The table lists this clone with a few counts. V usage is TRBV28 and J usage is TRBJ1-6; D ambiguous. Germline CDR1 reads MDHEN; CDR2 reads SYDVKM. Trimming stripped 8 bases from V and 9 bases from J, with 14 bases between. The CDR3 contains 13 residues. CDR3 bases: TGTGCCAGCTTTAACCATCGGGGTTCACCCCTCCACTTT. Translated, it gives CASFNHRGSPLHF.

The V and J genes are TRBV5-8 and TRBJ2-7; D gene unclear. The CDR3 totals 14 residues. The germline CDR1 and CDR2 sequences are SGHTS and YDEGEE. Trimming removed 2 bases from V and 0 bases from J, with 9 bases in between. The CDR3 here is CASSFHQSSYEQYF. The CDR3 DNA follows: TGTGCCAGCAGCTTCCACCAGTCCTCCTACGAGCAGTACTTC.

The chain uses TRBV7-6 and TRBJ1-3; TRBD1 matches 9 bases. Germline CDR1 reads SGHVS; CDR2 reads FNYEAQ. V was pared by 1 base and J by 4 bases, with 14 bases of the junction left unmatched. The CDR3 sequence is 19 residues long. The CDR3 here is CASSLELLGQGILGNTIYF. The CDR3 DNA sequence: TGTGCCAGCAGCTTAGAGCTGCTGGGACAGGGAATCTTGGGAAACACCATATATTTT. The complete variable domain, with remaining parts taken from reference TRBV7-6 and TRBJ1-3, reads GAGVSQSPRYKVTKRGQDVALRCDPISGHVSLYWYRQALGQGPEFLTYFNYEAQQDKSGLPNDRFSAERPEGSISTLTIQRTEQRDSAMYRCASSLELLGQGILGNTIYFGEGSWLTVV.

The chain's CDR3 is CASSLVGTGGPGQETQYF. In DNA form, the CDR3 reads TGTGCCAGCAGCTTAGTAGGGACAGGGGGTCCGGGGCAAGAGACCCAGTACTTC. This chain uses TRBV7-8 with TRBJ2-5; TRBD1 agrees at 11 bases. This CDR3 has 18 residues. Trimming took 1 base from V and 2 from J; bases not matched to a gene: 9. The germline V gene has CDR1 SGHVS and CDR2 FQNEAQ.

The chain uses TRBV9 and TRBJ1-6; 7 bases match TRBD1. Losses at the gene ends were 3 bases for V and 9 bases for J; bases not matched to a gene: 9. Germline CDR1 SGDLS, CDR2 YYNGEE. The CDR3 covers 15 residues. Here the CDR3 reads CASSEYRGSSSPLHF. CDR3 nucleotide sequence: TGTGCCAGCAGCGAATACAGGGGAAGCAGTTCACCCCTCCACTTT.

This chain joins TRBV4-3 and TRBJ2-3, with a weak D call TRBD2 (5 bases). V lost 0 bases to trimming and J lost 2 bases, with 9 bases between them. CDR3 size: 15 residues. Germline V gene lookup returns CDR1 LGHNA and CDR2 YSLEER. In nucleotides, the CDR3 is TGCGCCAGCAGCCAAGAGGAGGTAGCCACAGATACGCAGTATTTT. As protein: CASSQEEVATDTQYF.

As regards this clone: Other DNA sequences in the sample encode the same CDR3. This chain links TRBV14 with TRBJ2-7; 8 nucleotides agree with TRBD2. The V gene's germline CDR1 is SGHDN and CDR2 FVKESK. V dropped 3 bases and J dropped 4; count of bases not matched to a gene: 14. This CDR3 is 17 amino acids long. The CDR3 loop is CASSHRLGSGSFYEQYF. The CDR3 DNA follows: TGTGCCAGCAGCCACAGACTTGGGAGCGGGAGTTTTTACGAGCAGTACTTC.

The CDR3 DNA reads TGTGCCAGCTCACCACTAAGGGACTTGAACACTGAAGCTTTCTTT. This sequence encodes CASSPLRDLNTEAFF. The chain couples TRBV18 to TRBJ1-1, with D perhaps TRBD1 (5 bases). The CDR3 length is 15 residues. Trimming took off 1 base at V and 0 bases at J, with 9 bases between the two ends. Germline lookup yields CDR1 KGHSH and CDR2 LQKENI. Variable domain in full (rest from reference TRBV18 and TRBJ1-1): NAGVMQNPRHLVRRRGQEARLRCSPMKGHSHVYWYRQLPEEGLKFMVYLQKENIIDESGMPKERFSAEFPKEGPSILRIQQVVRGDSAAYFCASSPLRDLNTEAFFGQGTRLTVV.

CDR3 residues: CASSQPRGAGGPNTGELFF. The CDR3 DNA sequence: TGCGCCAGCAGCCAACCCCGAGGCGCGGGGGGACCGAACACCGGGGAGCTGTTTTTT. The chain carries TRBV4-1 and TRBJ2-2, with 8 bases that match TRBD2. CDR1 is MGHRA, CDR2 YSYEKL, per germline. With V trimmed by 2 bases and J by 0 bases, 11 bases remained unmatched. This CDR3 region has 19 residues.

The V and J genes are TRBV23-1 and TRBJ2-3; D perhaps matches TRBD2 (6 bases). TRBV23-1 is an ORF; its function is uncertain. The CDR3 is 11 residues long. CDR3 protein: CASGGTDTQYF. In nucleotides, the CDR3 is TGCGCTTCGGGGGGCACAGATACGCAGTATTTT.

This clone occurred a few times. The rearrangement uses TRBV4-2 and TRBJ2-1; 10 bases align to TRBD1. V lost 8 bases and J lost 8; bases outside the gene matches: 15. Germline CDR1 and CDR2: LGHNA and YNFKEQ. The length of the CDR3 is 16 residues. The CDR3 region is CASQTGSGQGSDEQFF. CDR3 in DNA: TGTGCCAGCCAAACCGGGTCGGGACAGGGGAGCGATGAGCAGTTCTTC.

The J gene is TRBJ1-1, the V gene TRBV7-6, with TRBD1 as a possible D gene (6 bases). The V end was cut by 2 bases, the J end by 0 bases, with 10 bases between. Germline values: CDR1 SGHVS, CDR2 FNYEAQ. The CDR3 is 15 amino acids. The CDR3 nucleotides are TGTGCCAGCAGCTTAAAGCAGGGGTTGAACACTGAAGCTTTCTTT. Protein: CASSLKQGLNTEAFF. Full variable domain (outside the CDR3, taken from reference TRBV7-6 and TRBJ1-1): GAGVSQSPRYKVTKRGQDVALRCDPISGHVSLYWYRQALGQGPEFLTYFNYEAQQDKSGLPNDRFSAERPEGSISTLTIQRTEQRDSAMYRCASSLKQGLNTEAFFGQGTRLTVV.

This chain connects TRBV28 to TRBJ2-7; D possibly corresponds to TRBD2 (6 bases). Trimming stripped 5 bases from V and 4 bases from J, with 18 bases between. Germline V gene sequence: CDR1 MDHEN, CDR2 SYDVKM. CDR3 size: 15 residues. CDR3 sequence reads: CASSKSGSGFYEQYF. For the CDR3, the DNA is TGTGCCAGCAGTAAGTCAGGGAGCGGGTTTTACGAGCAGTACTTC.

The table lists this clone with a count of one. The chain carries TRBV4-3 and TRBJ2-1; 8 nucleotides align to TRBD1. This CDR3 is built from 16 residues. Germline V gives CDR1 LGHNA, CDR2 YSLEER. Trimming at V came to 4 bases and at J to 2 bases, leaving 7 bases not matched to a gene. This chain's CDR3 is CASSPGGTGTYNEQFF. The CDR3 region has the DNA TGCGCCAGCAGCCCCGGCGGGACAGGAACCTACAATGAGCAGTTCTTC.

This clone showed up just a few times. CDR3: CASSYGQASTDTQYF. As DNA, the CDR3 is TGTGCCAGCAGCTACGGACAGGCTAGCACAGATACGCAGTATTTT. This chain joins TRBV28 and TRBJ2-3; 7 nucleotides match TRBD1. The V segment lost 6 bases and the J segment 0 bases; nucleotides outside the gene matches: 6. This CDR3 spans 15 amino acids. Germline V gene lookup returns CDR1 MDHEN and CDR2 SYDVKM. The complete variable domain, with remaining parts taken from reference TRBV28 and TRBJ2-3, reads DVKVTQSSRYLVKRTGEKVFLECVQDMDHENMFWYRQDPGLGLRLIYFSYDVKMKEKGDIPEGYSVSREKKERFSLILESASTNQTSMYLCASSYGQASTDTQYFGPGTRLTVL.

V usage is TRBV5-1 and J usage is TRBJ2-5; D unresolved. V lost 3 bases, J lost 2 bases, and 14 bases lay in between. This CDR3 spans 15 amino acids. Germline lookup yields CDR1 SGHRS and CDR2 YFSETQ. The CDR3 DNA follows: TGCGCCAGCAGCTCCACTTCGAGGTCGCAAGAGACCCAGTACTTC. Protein product: CASSSTSRSQETQYF.

The rearrangement joins TRBV5-6 to TRBJ1-6; TRBD1 might be the D (5 bases). V shed 5 bases and J shed 9 bases, with 21 bases lying between them. CDR1 is SGHDT, CDR2 YYEEEE, per germline. This CDR3 is 16 amino acids long. The CDR3 loop is CASSYFRGVESSPLHF. The CDR3 DNA reads TGTGCCAGCAGTTATTTTCGGGGGGTTGAAAGTTCACCCCTCCACTTT. The entire variable domain, with the rest obtained from reference TRBV5-6 and TRBJ1-6, is as follows: DAGVTQSPTHLIKTRGQQVTLRCSPKSGHDTVSWYQQALGQGPQFIFQYYEEEERQRGNFPDRFSGHQFPNYSSELNVNALLLGDSALYLCASSYFRGVESSPLHFGNGTRLTVT.

The chain combines TRBV29-1 with TRBJ1-2; 9 bases align to TRBD1. CDR3 size: 13 residues. V gave up 6 bases and J gave up 4 bases; unmatched junction bases: 6. Germline V gene sequence: CDR1 SQVTM, CDR2 ANQGSEA. The CDR3 DNA sequence: TGCAGCGTCTTGGACAGGGGCGCCTATGGCTACACCTTC. It codes for CSVLDRGAYGYTF.

This clone was seen a few times. The CDR3 here is CASLRLESYEQYF. The CDR3 DNA reads TGTGCCAGCCTGAGGCTAGAGTCCTACGAGCAGTACTTC. The chain joins TRBV2 to TRBJ2-7, with D unresolved. From germline, CDR1 is SNHLY and CDR2 FYNNEI. The CDR3 is made up of 13 amino acids. V was pared by 8 bases and J by 1 base, with 12 bases between.

The chain combines TRBV5-1 with TRBJ2-1; 10 bases agree with TRBD2. This CDR3 has 17 residues. Trimming removed 0 bases from V and 4 bases from J; junction bases left unmatched: 7. Germline V gives CDR1 SGHRS, CDR2 YFSETQ. The CDR3 nucleotides are TGCGCCAGCAGCTTGGGGCTAGCGGGGGCTTCTTACAATGAGCAGTTCTTC. It encodes CASSLGLAGASYNEQFF.

This chain joins TRBV5-1 and TRBJ2-7; 10 bases line up with TRBD1. The CDR3 covers 20 residues. V was clipped by 1 base and J by 1 base; unmatched bases: 17. The germline V gene has CDR1 SGHRS and CDR2 YFSETQ. The CDR3 region is CASSLTQTGGFPITSYEQYF. The CDR3 bases are TGCGCCAGCAGCTTGACCCAGACAGGGGGCTTCCCGATTACATCCTACGAGCAGTACTTC.